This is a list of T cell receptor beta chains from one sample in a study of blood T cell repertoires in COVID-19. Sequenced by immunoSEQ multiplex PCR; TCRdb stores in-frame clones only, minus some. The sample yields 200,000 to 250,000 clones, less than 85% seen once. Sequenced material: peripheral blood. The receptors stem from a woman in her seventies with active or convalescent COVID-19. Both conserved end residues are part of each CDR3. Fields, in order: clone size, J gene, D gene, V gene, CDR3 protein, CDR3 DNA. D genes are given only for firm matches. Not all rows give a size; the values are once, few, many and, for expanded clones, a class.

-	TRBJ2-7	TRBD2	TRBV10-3	CAISKTSGSF	TGTGCCATCAGTAAGACTAGCGGGAGCTTC
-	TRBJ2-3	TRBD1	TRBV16	CASSSPRGFTDTQYF	TGTGCCAGCAGCTCCCCCAGGGGGTTCACAGATACGCAGTATTTT
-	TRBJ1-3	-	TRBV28	CASSSGSNSGNTIYF	TGTGCCAGCAGTTCAGGGTCGAACTCTGGAAACACCATATATTTT
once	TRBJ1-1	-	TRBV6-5	CASNLGGYTEAFF	TGTGCCAGCAACCTGGGAGGGTACACTGAAGCTTTCTTT
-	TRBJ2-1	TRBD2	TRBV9	CASSVGVSGSYEQFF	TGTGCCAGCAGCGTAGGAGTTAGCGGGAGCTATGAGCAGTTCTTC
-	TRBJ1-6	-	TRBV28	CASSLPGGGVVNSPLHF	TGTGCCAGCAGTTTACCTGGGGGGGGAGTGGTGAATTCACCCCTCCACTTT
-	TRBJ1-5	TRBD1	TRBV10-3	CAISTGTGVNQPQHF	TGTGCCATCAGTACCGGGACAGGGGTCAATCAGCCCCAGCATTTT
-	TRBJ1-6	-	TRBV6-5	CASSTGIAYNSPLHF	TGTGCCAGCAGTACAGGGATCGCCTATAATTCACCCCTCCACTTT
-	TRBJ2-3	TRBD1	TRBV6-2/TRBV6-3	CASSTIGTGSTDTQYF	TGTGCCAGCAGTACCATTGGGACAGGGTCCACAGATACGCAGTATTTT
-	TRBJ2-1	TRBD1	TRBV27	CASSASWTGSLNEQFF	TGTGCCAGCAGTGCCTCTTGGACAGGGTCGCTCAATGAGCAGTTCTTC
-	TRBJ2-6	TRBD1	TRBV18	CASSRDSYSGANVLTF	TGTGCCAGCTCCCGGGACAGCTACTCTGGGGCCAACGTCCTGACTTTC
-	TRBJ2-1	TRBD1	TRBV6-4	CASSVGTGFNEQFF	TGTGCCAGCAGTGTCGGGACAGGTTTCAATGAGCAGTTCTTC
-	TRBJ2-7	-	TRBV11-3	CASSKRTGTYEQYF	TGTGCCAGCAGTAAAAGGACGGGAACGTACGAGCAGTACTTC
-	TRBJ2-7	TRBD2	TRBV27	CASTTRLAGPSYEQYF	TGTGCCAGCACCACTAGACTAGCGGGTCCCTCCTACGAGCAGTACTTC
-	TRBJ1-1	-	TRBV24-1	CATSDGGGTEAFF	TGTGCCACCAGTGATGGCGGGGGCACTGAAGCTTTCTTT
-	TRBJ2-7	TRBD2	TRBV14	CASSHPPASGRSYEQYF	TGTGCCAGCAGCCATCCCCCGGCTAGCGGGAGAAGCTACGAGCAGTACTTC
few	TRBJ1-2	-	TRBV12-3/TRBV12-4	CASSPGEGYGYTF	TGTGCCAGCAGCCCCGGAGAAGGCTATGGCTACACCTTC
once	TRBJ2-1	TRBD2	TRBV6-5	CASRTTSARRNEQFF	TGTGCCAGCAGGACGACTAGCGCCAGGCGCAATGAGCAGTTCTTC
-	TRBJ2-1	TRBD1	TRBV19	CASSAYRGSQIF	TGTGCCAGTAGTGCATACAGGGGGAGTCAGATCTTC
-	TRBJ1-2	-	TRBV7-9	CASSSSGGAVTYGYTF	TGTGCCAGCAGCTCCTCGGGGGGGGCGGTGACCTATGGCTACACCTTC
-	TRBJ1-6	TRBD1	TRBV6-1	CASRQGAPNSPLHF	TGTGCCAGCAGACAGGGGGCACCTAATTCACCCCTCCACTTT
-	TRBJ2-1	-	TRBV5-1	CASSFQGQSLYNEQFF	TGCGCCAGCAGCTTCCAGGGGCAGTCCCTCTACAATGAGCAGTTCTTC
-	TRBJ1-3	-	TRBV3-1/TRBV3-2	CASSQEGALSTIYF	TGTGCCAGCAGCCAAGAGGGGGCTTTGAGCACCATATATTTT
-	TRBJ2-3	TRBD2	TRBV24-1	CATSVGTSADTQYF	TGTGCCACCAGTGTAGGGACTAGCGCAGATACGCAGTATTTT
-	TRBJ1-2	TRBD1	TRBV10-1	CASSGGGGRRRGYTF	TGCGCCAGCAGTGGAGGAGGGGGCCGGAGGAGGGGCTACACCTTC
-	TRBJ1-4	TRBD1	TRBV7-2	CASSLRRGQEVKLFF	TGTGCCAGCAGCTTGAGAAGGGGGCAGGAGGTAAAACTGTTTTTT
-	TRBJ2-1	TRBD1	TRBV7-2	CASSYQTGAYNEQFF	TGTGCCAGCAGCTACCAGACAGGGGCCTACAATGAGCAGTTCTTC
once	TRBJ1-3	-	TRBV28	CASRGDPGNTIYF	TGTGCCAGCAGGGGCGACCCTGGAAACACCATATATTTT
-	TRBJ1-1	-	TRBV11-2	CASSEAGYTEAFF	TGTGCCAGCAGCGAGGCGGGGTATACTGAAGCTTTCTTT
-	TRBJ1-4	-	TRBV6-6	CAGGLTNEKLFF	TGTGCCGGCGGGTTAACTAATGAAAAACTGTTTTTT
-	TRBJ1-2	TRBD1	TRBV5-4	CASSLKKGAGEGYTF	TGTGCCAGCAGCCTGAAAAAGGGGGCAGGGGAGGGCTACACCTTC
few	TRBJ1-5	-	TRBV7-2	CASSPGGVRQPQHF	TGTGCCAGCAGCCCGGGAGGGGTACGTCAGCCCCAGCATTTT
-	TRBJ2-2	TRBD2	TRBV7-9	CASSAQRLAVNTGELFF	TGTGCCAGCAGCGCCCAGCGACTAGCTGTAAACACCGGGGAGCTGTTTTTT
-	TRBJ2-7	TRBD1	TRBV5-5	CASSVAGTGFYEQYF	TGTGCCAGCAGCGTAGCCGGGACAGGGTTCTACGAGCAGTACTTC
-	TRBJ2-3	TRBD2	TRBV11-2	CASSPLKAGASDTQYF	TGTGCCAGCAGCCCCCTAAAGGCGGGAGCATCAGATACGCAGTATTTT
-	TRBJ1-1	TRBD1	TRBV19	CASSIGGDRGSTEAFF	TGTGCCAGTAGTATAGGGGGGGACAGGGGGTCCACTGAAGCTTTCTTT
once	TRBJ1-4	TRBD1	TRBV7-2	CASSLAGTGAEKLFF	TGTGCCAGCAGCTTAGCCGGGACAGGGGCTGAAAAACTGTTTTTT
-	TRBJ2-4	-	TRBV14	CASSQDPVTRLNSAKNIQYF	TGTGCCAGCAGCCAAGATCCGGTTACCCGCCTCAACTCCGCCAAAAACATTCAGTACTTC
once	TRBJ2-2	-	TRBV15	CATSRDWGGNTGELFF	TGTGCCACCAGCAGAGATTGGGGGGGCAACACCGGGGAGCTGTTTTTT
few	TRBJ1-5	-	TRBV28	CASSSPGDGNQPQHF	TGTGCCAGCAGTAGCCCAGGGGACGGGAATCAGCCCCAGCATTTT
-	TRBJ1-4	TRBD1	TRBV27	CASSLAGQGVGKLFF	TGTGCCAGCAGTTTAGCGGGACAGGGGGTCGGAAAACTGTTTTTT
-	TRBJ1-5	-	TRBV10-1	CASLSGNQPQHF	TGCGCCAGCCTCTCGGGCAATCAGCCCCAGCATTTT
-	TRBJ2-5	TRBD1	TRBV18	CASSPPDRGVPLGTQYF	TGTGCCAGCTCACCTCCTGACAGGGGCGTCCCACTCGGGACCCAGTACTTC
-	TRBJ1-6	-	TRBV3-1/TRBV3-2	CASSQDGRPRDNSPLHF	TGTGCCAGCAGCCAAGATGGGAGGCCAAGGGATAATTCACCCCTCCACTTT
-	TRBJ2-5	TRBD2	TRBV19	CASSRPSSGTETQYF	TGTGCCAGTAGTAGACCCTCTAGCGGGACGGAGACCCAGTACTTC
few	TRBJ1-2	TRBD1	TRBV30	CAWSRDRGQGYTF	TGTGCCTGGAGCCGGGACAGGGGACAGGGCTACACCTTC
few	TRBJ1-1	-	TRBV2	CASSDTKTVNTEAFF	TGTGCCAGCAGCGACACTAAGACAGTAAACACTGAAGCTTTCTTT
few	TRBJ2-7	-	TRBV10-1	CASSQGTALGEQYF	TGCGCCAGCTCACAGGGCACAGCCCTTGGCGAGCAGTACTTC
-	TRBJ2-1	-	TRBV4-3	CASSQDETTNEQFF	TGCGCCAGCAGCCAAGATGAGACTACCAATGAGCAGTTCTTC
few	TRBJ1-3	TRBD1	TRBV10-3	CAIKLTGGRGAGNTIYF	TGTGCCATCAAGCTGACAGGGGGCCGGGGAGCAGGAAACACCATATATTTT
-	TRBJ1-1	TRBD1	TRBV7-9	CASSPGTGRANTEAFF	TGTGCCAGCAGCCCTGGGACAGGGAGGGCGAACACTGAAGCTTTCTTT
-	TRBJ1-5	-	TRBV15	CATSRQRNQPQHF	TGTGCCACCAGCAGACAGCGAAATCAGCCCCAGCATTTT
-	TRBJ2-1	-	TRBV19	CASRRGSLYNEQFF	TGTGCCAGTAGAAGGGGATCCCTCTACAATGAGCAGTTCTTC
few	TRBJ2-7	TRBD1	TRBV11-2	CASRLGGHEQYF	TGTGCCAGCAGACTAGGGGGCCACGAGCAGTACTTC